This TCR beta chain was identified in a study of blood T cell repertoires in COVID-19. Some clones are missing from TCRdb's copy, which holds only in-frame ones; the method was immunoSEQ multiplex PCR. This sample has some 80,000 clones, with 80% to 95% found just once. The CDR3 sequence is 15 residues long. V shed 0 bases, J shed 5 bases, and the junction held 5 bases outside the gene matches. Germline lookup yields CDR1 SGHNT and CDR2 YYREEE (reference sequence). The source is a woman at least 80 years old with acute or convalescent COVID-19. The sample comprised peripheral blood. The chain couples TRBV5-4 to TRBJ2-5, with 9 bases that match TRBD2. The CDR3 bases are TGTGCCAGCAGCTTGGGCCTAGCGGGGCTTGAGACCCAGTACTTC. Its protein product is CASSLGLAGLETQYF.